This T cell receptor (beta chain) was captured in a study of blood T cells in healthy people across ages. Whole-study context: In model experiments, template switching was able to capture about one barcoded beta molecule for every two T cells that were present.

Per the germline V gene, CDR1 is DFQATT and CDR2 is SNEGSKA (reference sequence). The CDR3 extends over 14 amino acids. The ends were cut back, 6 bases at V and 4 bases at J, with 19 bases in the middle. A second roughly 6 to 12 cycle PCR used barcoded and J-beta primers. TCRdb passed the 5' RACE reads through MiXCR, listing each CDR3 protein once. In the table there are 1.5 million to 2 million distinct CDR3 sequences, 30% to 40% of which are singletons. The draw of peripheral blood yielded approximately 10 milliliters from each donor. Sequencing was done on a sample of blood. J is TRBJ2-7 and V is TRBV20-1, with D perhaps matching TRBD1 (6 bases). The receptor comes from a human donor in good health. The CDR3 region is CSAQLLDRPYEQYF. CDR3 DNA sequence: TGCAGTGCCCAGCTGCTGGACAGACCGTACGAGCAGTACTTC.